This T cell receptor beta chain was obtained from a study of cytomegalovirus exposure and HLA in healthy donors. Study conclusions and caveats: Fewer than 200 TCR beta chains were listed as cytomegalovirus-associated. Prior analysis indicated that the majority of TCR beta V segments exhibited productivity approximately 90% or approximately 30% of the time.

As for this clone: What it binds is not known.

In the PCR, 60 Vbeta and 13 Jbeta primers were used. Produced via immunoSEQ multiplex PCR; TCRdb's table is partial and in-frame only. Of 90,000 to 130,000 clones in the sample, about four fifths were seen once. There were likely unrecorded immune exposures, though donors were nominally healthy when sampled. This CDR3 comprises 16 residues. Per the germline V gene, CDR1 is SGDLS and CDR2 is YYNGEE. The ends lost 0 bases at V and 2 bases at J; junction bases unmatched: 5. The origin of this receptor is a man aged 25 to 45 in good health and CMV-seropositive. The chain uses TRBV9 and TRBJ2-7, with 10 bases fitting TRBD2. The specimen sequenced was PBMCs. CDR3 region: CASSVGPTSGAYEQYF. The CDR3 bases are TGTGCCAGCAGCGTAGGTCCCACTAGCGGGGCCTACGAGCAGTACTTC. The full variable domain, in which reference TRBV9 and TRBJ2-7 provide the parts outside the CDR3, is DSGVTQTPKHLITATGQRVTLRCSPRSGDLSVYWYQQSLDQGLQFLIQYYNGEERAKGNILERFSAQQFPDLHSELNLSSLELGDSALYFCASSVGPTSGAYEQYFGPGTRLTVT.